The entry below describes one T cell receptor (beta chain). Its antigen is as yet unknown. Germline V lookup: CDR1 SEHNR, CDR2 FQNEAQ (reference sequence). This CDR3 region has 14 residues. V lost 3 bases to trimming and J lost 5 bases, with 13 bases between them. This sample is drawn from a study of blood T cells in healthy people across ages. Whole-study results and caveats: The diversity estimates, figures obtained from one million T cells, were considered underestimates.

A second PCR, run for roughly 7 to 12 cycles, used a sample-barcoded 5' primer plus a J-beta primer mix. TCRdb re-derived calls from the 5' RACE reads in MiXCR, one entry per CDR3 protein. In the table there are about 770,000 distinct CDR3 sequences, around 43% of which are singletons. The chain employs TRBV7-9 and TRBJ2-5, with D perhaps matching TRBD1 or TRBD2 (5 bases each). The sequenced material came from blood. This clonotype originated in a man aged 55-75 years in good health. CDR3 protein: CASSFQGRSETQYF. In DNA form, the CDR3 reads TGTGCCAGCAGCTTCCAGGGACGGTCGGAGACCCAGTACTTC.